Shown below are 5 T cell receptor beta chains from a single sample sequenced in a study of blood T cell repertoires in COVID-19. Repertoires were generated with immunoSEQ multiplex PCR, while TCRdb's copy carries only in-frame clones and drops some. The data hold approximately 200,000 clones, with approximately 86% observed a single time. Sequencing input: PBMCs or T cells enriched from blood (not recorded which). Receptor source: a woman in her 30s who had been exposed to COVID-19.

This clone was found many times. The rearrangement links TRBV7-8 to TRBJ2-2; D is unresolved. The V gene lost 5 bases and the J gene lost 5 bases, with 6 bases spanning the gap. This CDR3 spans 12 amino acids. The germline CDR1 and CDR2 sequences are SGHVS and FQNEAQ. This CDR3 reads CASSHFTGELFF. CDR3 nucleotide sequence: TGTGCCAGCAGCCACTTTACCGGGGAGCTGTTTTTT.

This chain connects TRBV9 to TRBJ1-6; no reliable D call. The V end lost 0 bases, the J end lost 9 bases, and 10 bases lay between the germline ends. The CDR3 consists of 14 residues. Per the germline V gene, CDR1 is SGDLS and CDR2 is YYNGEE. DNA of the CDR3: TGTGCCAGCAGCGTAGGCGGATCCCCTTCACCCCTCCACTTT. Amino acid sequence: CASSVGGSPSPLHF.

As concerns this clone: Other DNA sequences in the same sample also yield this CDR3. The rearrangement links TRBV5-1 to TRBJ2-5, with D perhaps matching TRBD1 (6 bases). Germline CDR1 is SGHRS and CDR2 is YFSETQ. Between the trimmed V and J ends, which lost 5 bases and 0 bases, there was a span of 8 bases. This CDR3 spans 13 amino acids. The CDR3 nucleotides are TGCGCCAGCAGTTCAGGGGACCAAGAGACCCAGTACTTC. Encoded protein: CASSSGDQETQYF.

This sequence joins TRBV5-1 and TRBJ2-5, with D perhaps TRBD2 (6 bases). V was shortened by 4 bases and J by 5 bases, with 15 bases between the two germline ends. Germline lookup yields CDR1 SGHRS and CDR2 YFSETQ. There are 14 residues in the CDR3. The DNA of the CDR3 is TGCGCCAGCAGCCAGGGCGGGGAACAGGAGACCCAGTACTTC. This gives the protein CASSQGGEQETQYF.

The CDR3 DNA is TGCGCCAGCAGCAGCAATTTAGCGGGGAAGACCCTAGGCAATGAGCAGTTCTTC. This gives the protein CASSSNLAGKTLGNEQFF. The V call is TRBV5-1, the J call TRBJ2-1; 8 bases match TRBD2. The length of the CDR3 is 18 residues. Germline V gene sequence: CDR1 SGHRS, CDR2 YFSETQ. Losses at the gene ends were 4 bases for V and 6 bases for J; bases not matched to a gene: 18.